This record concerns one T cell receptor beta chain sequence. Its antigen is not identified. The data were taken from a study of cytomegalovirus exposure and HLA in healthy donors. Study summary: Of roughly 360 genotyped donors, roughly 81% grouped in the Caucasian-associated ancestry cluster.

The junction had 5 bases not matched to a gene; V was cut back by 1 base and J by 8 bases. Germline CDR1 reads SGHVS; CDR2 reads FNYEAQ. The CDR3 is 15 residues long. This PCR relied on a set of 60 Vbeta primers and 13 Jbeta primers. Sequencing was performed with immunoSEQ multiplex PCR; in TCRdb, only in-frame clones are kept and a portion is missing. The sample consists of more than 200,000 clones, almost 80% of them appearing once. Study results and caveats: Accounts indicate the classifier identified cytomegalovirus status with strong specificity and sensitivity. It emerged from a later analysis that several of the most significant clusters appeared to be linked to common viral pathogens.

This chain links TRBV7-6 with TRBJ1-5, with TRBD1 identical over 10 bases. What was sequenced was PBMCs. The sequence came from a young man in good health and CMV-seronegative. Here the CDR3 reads CASSLVGQGREPQHF. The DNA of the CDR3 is TGTGCCAGCAGCTTAGTGGGACAGGGGAGAGAGCCCCAGCATTTT.